These 13 T cell receptor beta chains were sequenced from one sample in a study of T-cell reconstitution after alpha-beta-depleted transplantation in children. Unique molecular identifiers tagged the TCRbeta library. TCRdb independently ran MiXCR on the PCR reads; one entry per CDR3 protein. The sample lists around 490,000 distinct CDR3 sequences, 9.5% to 12% occurring once. Sequenced here: PBMCs, mostly from graft donor cells, sampled 180 days after TCRalphabeta/CD19-depleted stem cell transplant. These receptors all stem from a female patient aged 2-15 years who had a stem cell transplant for aplastic anemia, so the T cells may come from the graft donor.

The sample holds a few counts of this clonotype. The chain employs TRBV21-1 and TRBJ2-5; the D call in the table, TRBD1, was not verified against the DNA. TRBV21-1 constitutes a pseudogene. This CDR3 has 16 amino acids. The CDR3 here is CASSKSTGSKQETQYF. CDR3 nucleotides: TGTGCCAGCAGCAAGTCTACAGGGAGCAAACAAGAGACCCAGTACTTC.

This clonotype was seen a few times. This chain uses TRBV12-3 or TRBV12-4 with TRBJ2-2; D tentatively fits TRBD1 or TRBD2 (5 bases each). The CDR3 is 15 amino acids. The V end lost 7 bases, the J end lost 1 base, and 13 bases lay between the germline ends. The CDR3 loop reads CASTSGTRNTGELFF. The DNA for the CDR3 is TGTGCCAGCACTTCTGGGACGCGGAACACCGGGGAGCTGTTTTTT.

This clonotype was picked up many times. This sequence joins TRBV15 and TRBJ1-1, with D perhaps TRBD1 (6 bases). CDR1 LNHNV and CDR2 YYDKDF come from the germline V gene (reference sequence). V was cut by 0 bases and J by 4 bases, with 18 bases left in between. This CDR3 has 17 residues. The CDR3 bases are TGTGCCACCAGCAGAGAGCTTTTATCGACAGGTAGCACTGAAGCTTTCTTT. Translation gives CATSRELLSTGSTEAFF.

This clonotype was observed a handful of times. The rearrangement joins TRBV12-3 or TRBV12-4 to TRBJ2-7; D possibly corresponds to TRBD2 (7 bases). V was clipped by 6 bases and J by 2 bases, with 26 bases between them. The CDR3 sequence is 18 residues long. This chain's CDR3 is CASSDDLGGLTTPYEQYF. The CDR3 DNA is TGTGCCAGCAGCGACGATTTAGGGGGACTAACTACTCCCTACGAGCAGTACTTC.

This clonotype showed up just a few times. The J gene is TRBJ2-3, the V gene TRBV6-5; 9 bases align to TRBD2. Germline-derived CDR1 and CDR2 are MNHEY and SVGAGI. This CDR3 contains 16 residues. The V gene end was trimmed by 2 bases and the J gene end by 4 bases; junction bases not matched to a gene: 7. This chain's CDR3 is CASSYPISGSADTQYF. The CDR3 DNA sequence: TGTGCCAGCAGTTACCCTATTAGCGGGAGCGCAGATACGCAGTATTTT.

This clonotype appeared many times. V gene TRBV5-1 combines with J gene TRBJ2-1, with D tentatively TRBD1 (7 bases). The CDR3 extends over 14 amino acids. Trimming cost V 4 bases and J 4 bases, with 12 bases left between them. The germline V gene has CDR1 SGHRS and CDR2 YFSETQ. This chain's CDR3 is CASSGGTVYNEQFF. The CDR3 DNA reads TGCGCCAGCAGCGGAGGGACAGTTTACAATGAGCAGTTCTTC.

Concerning this clonotype itself: An end of the junction does not agree with germline; a read error may underlie this. This chain joins TRBV7-9 and TRBJ1-4; possible D gene TRBD1, 6 bases. CDR1 SEHNR and CDR2 FQNEAQ come from the germline V gene (reference sequence). CDR3 length equals 15 residues. As DNA, the CDR3 is TGTGCCAGCAGCTTAGGACAGGCGACTAGTGAAAAACTGTTTTTT. This encodes CASSLGQATSEKLFF.

This clonotype was found many times. The chain employs TRBV7-2 and TRBJ2-3, with D possibly TRBD2 on 5 matching bases. The CDR3 has 13 amino acids. Germline CDR1 and CDR2: SGHTA and FQGNSA. V was trimmed by 5 bases and J by 6 bases, leaving 12 bases between them. CDR3 protein: CASSPGIVDTQYF. For the CDR3, the DNA is TGTGCCAGCAGCCCGGGAATTGTGGATACGCAGTATTTT.

This clonotype showed up just a few times. V is TRBV12-3 or TRBV12-4 and J is TRBJ2-7; possibly TRBD1 or TRBD2 for D (5 bases each). The CDR3 loop spans 12 amino acids. V dropped 7 bases and J dropped 4 bases, with 11 bases sitting between them. CDR3 protein: CASTAGTYEQYF. The CDR3 DNA follows: TGTGCCAGCACGGCAGGGACGTACGAGCAGTACTTC.

This clonotype has just a few counts. The CDR3 DNA is TGTGCCAGCAGCCTAATAAGTCCCCTGACGGCAGAGCCCTACGAGCAGTACGTC. Protein: CASSLISPLTAEPYEQYV. V is TRBV6-4 and J is TRBJ2-7; D is undetermined. The CDR3 has 18 residues. V was shortened by 6 bases and J by 2 bases, with 26 bases between the two germline ends. Germline CDR1 MRHNA, CDR2 SNTAGT.

V is TRBV10-3 and J is TRBJ2-2; TRBD2 matches at 8 bases. The CDR3 sequence is 13 residues long. In germline, CDR1 is ENHRY, CDR2 SYGVKD. The V gene end was trimmed by 6 bases and the J gene end by 6 bases; junction bases not matched to a gene: 3. The CDR3 loop reads CAISGRASGELFF. CDR3 in DNA: TGTGCCATCAGCGGGAGGGCTTCCGGGGAGCTGTTTTTT.

This clonotype showed up just a few times. V gene TRBV6-5 combines with J gene TRBJ2-2; 7 bases fit TRBD2. This CDR3 is 18 amino acids long. Looked up from germline, CDR1 is MNHEY and CDR2 is SVGAGI. V shed 2 bases and J 4 bases; nucleotides not matched to a gene: 13. As DNA, the CDR3 is TGTGCCAGCAGTTACAACTCGGCTGGCGGGAGAGCCACCGGGGAGCTGTTTTTT. This translates into CASSYNSAGGRATGELFF.

This clonotype was recorded a few times. The V gene is TRBV7-2, the J gene TRBJ2-1; 12 bases map to TRBD2. V shed 4 bases, J shed 6 bases, and the junction held 7 bases outside the gene matches. This CDR3 has 16 residues. Germline CDR1 reads SGHTA; CDR2 reads FQGNSA. CDR3 sequence (DNA): TGTGCCAGCAGCTCCAGACTAGCGGGAGAAGTCAATGAGCAGTTCTTC. It translates to CASSSRLAGEVNEQFF.